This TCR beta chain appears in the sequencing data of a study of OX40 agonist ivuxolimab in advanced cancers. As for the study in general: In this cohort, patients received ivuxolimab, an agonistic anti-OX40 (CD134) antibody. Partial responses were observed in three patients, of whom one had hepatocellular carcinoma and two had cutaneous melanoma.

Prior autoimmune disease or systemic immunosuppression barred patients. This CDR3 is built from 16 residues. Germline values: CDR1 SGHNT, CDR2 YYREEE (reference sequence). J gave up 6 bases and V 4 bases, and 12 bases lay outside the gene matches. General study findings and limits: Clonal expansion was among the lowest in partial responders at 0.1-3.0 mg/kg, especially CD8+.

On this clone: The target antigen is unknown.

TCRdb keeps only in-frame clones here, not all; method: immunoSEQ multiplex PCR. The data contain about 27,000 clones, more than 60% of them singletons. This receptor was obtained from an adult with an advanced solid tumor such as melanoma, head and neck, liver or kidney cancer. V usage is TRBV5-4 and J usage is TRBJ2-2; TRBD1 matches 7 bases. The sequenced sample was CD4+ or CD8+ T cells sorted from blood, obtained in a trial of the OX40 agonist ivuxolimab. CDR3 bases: TGTGCCAGCAGCAGCCCGGGACAGCGAATGGCCGGGGAGCTGTTTTTT. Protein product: CASSSPGQRMAGELFF.